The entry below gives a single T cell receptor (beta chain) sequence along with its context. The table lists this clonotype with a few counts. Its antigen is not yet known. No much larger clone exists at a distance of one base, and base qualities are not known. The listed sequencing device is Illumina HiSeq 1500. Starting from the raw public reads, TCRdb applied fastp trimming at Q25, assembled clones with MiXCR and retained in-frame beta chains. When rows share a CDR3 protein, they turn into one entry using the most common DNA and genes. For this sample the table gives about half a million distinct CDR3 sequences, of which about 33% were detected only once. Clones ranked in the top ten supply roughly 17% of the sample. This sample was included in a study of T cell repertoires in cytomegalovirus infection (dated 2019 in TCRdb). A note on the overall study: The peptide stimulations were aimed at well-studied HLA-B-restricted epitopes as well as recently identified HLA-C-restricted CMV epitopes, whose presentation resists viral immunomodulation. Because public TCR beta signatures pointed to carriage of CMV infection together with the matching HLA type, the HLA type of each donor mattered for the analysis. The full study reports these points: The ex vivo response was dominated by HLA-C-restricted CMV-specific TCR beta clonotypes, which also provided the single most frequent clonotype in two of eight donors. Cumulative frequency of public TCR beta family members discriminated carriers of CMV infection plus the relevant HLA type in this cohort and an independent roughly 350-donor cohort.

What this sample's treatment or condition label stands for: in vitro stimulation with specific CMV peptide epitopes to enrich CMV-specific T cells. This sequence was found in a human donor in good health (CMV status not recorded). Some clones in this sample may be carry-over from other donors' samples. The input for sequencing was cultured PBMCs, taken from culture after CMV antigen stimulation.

The DNA sequence follows: TGTGCCAGCAACCCGTGGACACCAATGAACACTGAAGCTTTCTTT. This translates into CASNPWTPMNTEAFF. The sequence links TRBV28 to TRBJ1-1, and possibly TRBD1, on 5 matching bases. Trimming takes 7 bases from V and 0 bases from J, and the germline ends sit 15 bases apart. The CDR3, cysteine through phenylalanine, is 15 amino acids long. Only the CDR3 portion is preserved as DNA: 45 bases, with reading frame beginning at the first base. The germline V gene gives CDR1 as MDHEN and CDR2 as SYDVKM.